A selection of T cell receptor beta chains follows, all from one sample in a study of control samples from healthy donors and cancer patients. The method was immunoSEQ multiplex PCR; TCRdb's version includes in-frame clones alone and lacks a portion of them. The sample data list about 190,000 clones. Sample: blood. The receptors were gathered from a woman aged 25 to 39 in good health. Each CDR3 is given with its conserved first and last residue. Each record gives: V gene, J gene, D gene, CDR3 DNA, CDR3 protein. D genes are given only for firm matches.

V: TRBV27
J: TRBJ1-1
D: -
DNA: TGTGCCAGCAAGCTGAACACTGAAGCTTTCTTT
CDR3: CASKLNTEAFF

V: TRBV4-1
J: TRBJ1-2
D: TRBD1
DNA: TGCGCCAGCAGCCAAAATTCACCCGGGACAGGGGGTAGTGGCTATGGCTACACCTTC
CDR3: CASSQNSPGTGGSGYGYTF

V: TRBV11-2
J: TRBJ2-7
D: -
DNA: TGTGCCAGCAGCCCTATCATCAGTGAGCAGTACTTC
CDR3: CASSPIISEQYF

V: TRBV28
J: TRBJ1-2
D: -
DNA: TGTGCCACTGAGGGGGGATTGGGGTTGGGACCCAACTATGGCTACACCTTC
CDR3: CATEGGLGLGPNYGYTF

V: TRBV6-2/TRBV6-3
J: TRBJ1-2
D: TRBD1
DNA: TGTGCCAGCAGCAAGACAGGGAAGGTGGGCTATGGCTACACCTTC
CDR3: CASSKTGKVGYGYTF

V: TRBV19
J: TRBJ1-2
D: -
DNA: TGTGCCAGTAGTATTTCCACCACAGGGCTCACTAACTATGGCTACACCTTC
CDR3: CASSISTTGLTNYGYTF

V: TRBV9
J: TRBJ2-7
D: TRBD1
DNA: TGTGCCAGCAGCGTAGGTAGGGGACAGCCCTCCTACGAGCAGTACTTC
CDR3: CASSVGRGQPSYEQYF

V: TRBV7-3
J: TRBJ2-3
D: -
DNA: TGTGCCAGCAGCTTAAGACCTGCAGCTAGCACAGATACGCAGTATTTT
CDR3: CASSLRPAASTDTQYF

V: TRBV29-1
J: TRBJ1-1
D: TRBD1
DNA: TGCAGCGTGGGGCCCATAAGGGGGACAGTAGCAACTGAAGCTTTCTTT
CDR3: CSVGPIRGTVATEAFF

V: TRBV28
J: TRBJ2-4
D: -
DNA: TGTGCCAGCACCGACGGCGGCTTC
CDR3: CASTDGGF

V: TRBV7-8
J: TRBJ1-5
D: TRBD1
DNA: TGTGCCAGCAGCTATCAGGGGGTCCTTAGCAATCAGCCCCAGCATTTT
CDR3: CASSYQGVLSNQPQHF

V: TRBV18
J: TRBJ1-4
D: -
DNA: TGTGCCAGCTCGCCGCTTGCAACTAATGAAAAACTGTTTTTT
CDR3: CASSPLATNEKLFF

V: TRBV23-1
J: TRBJ1-3
D: -
DNA: TGCGCCAGCAGTCGAAGTGAGTCACGAAACTCTGGAAACACCATATATTTT
CDR3: CASSRSESRNSGNTIYF

V: TRBV3-1/TRBV3-2
J: TRBJ2-7
D: TRBD1
DNA: TGTGCCAGCAGCCAAGTAGGCAGGGGGCCGCCCTACGAGCAGTACTTC
CDR3: CASSQVGRGPPYEQYF

V: TRBV5-6
J: TRBJ1-4
D: -
DNA: TGTGCCAGCAGCCTGCTTGGGATTGGAACTAATGAAAAACTGTTTTTT
CDR3: CASSLLGIGTNEKLFF

V: TRBV29-1
J: TRBJ1-1
D: -
DNA: TGCAGCGTTGAGGGAGGTGGAGCGGCTTTCTTT
CDR3: CSVEGGGAAFF

V: TRBV6-5
J: TRBJ2-7
D: -
DNA: TGTGCCAGCAGTCCCAGCAGTGGGAGCTCCTACGAGCAGTACTTC
CDR3: CASSPSSGSSYEQYF

V: TRBV27
J: TRBJ2-1
D: TRBD2
DNA: TGTGCCAGCAGTAACGTCGCGGGGGTTTACAATGAGCAGTTCTTC
CDR3: CASSNVAGVYNEQFF

V: TRBV6-5
J: TRBJ2-1
D: -
DNA: TGTGCCAGCAATACCGGCAGCTACAATGAGCAGTTCTTC
CDR3: CASNTGSYNEQFF

V: TRBV7-6
J: TRBJ1-2
D: -
DNA: TGTGCCAGCAGCTTAGAGGCGGGGGCTAACTATGGCTACACCTTC
CDR3: CASSLEAGANYGYTF

V: TRBV24-1
J: TRBJ2-1
D: TRBD2
DNA: TGTGCCACCAGTGATAGGACTAGCCGGCCCCACAATGAGCAGTTCTTC
CDR3: CATSDRTSRPHNEQFF

V: TRBV4-1
J: TRBJ1-5
D: -
DNA: TGCGCCAGCAGCCAAGGGTTTACACAGCGACACCTGGGTCAGCCCCAGCATTTT
CDR3: CASSQGFTQRHLGQPQHF

V: TRBV28
J: TRBJ2-4
D: -
DNA: TGTGCCAGCAGCCTAGTGTCGGCAGGAAAAAACATTCAGTACTTC
CDR3: CASSLVSAGKNIQYF

V: TRBV5-8
J: TRBJ2-1
D: TRBD2
DNA: TGTGCCAGCAGCTTACTAGCGGGGGGGCTGAATGAGCAGTTCTTC
CDR3: CASSLLAGGLNEQFF

V: TRBV27
J: TRBJ1-3
D: -
DNA: TGTGCCAGCAGTTCTGGACACCCCAATTCTGGAAACACCATATATTTT
CDR3: CASSSGHPNSGNTIYF

V: TRBV19
J: TRBJ1-5
D: -
DNA: TGTGCCAGTAGTATAAATTGGCAGGCTTATAGCAATCAGCCCCAGCATTTT
CDR3: CASSINWQAYSNQPQHF

V: TRBV5-6
J: TRBJ2-7
D: -
DNA: TGTGCCAGCAGCTTGGAGGGTTTCTCCTACGAGCAGTACTTC
CDR3: CASSLEGFSYEQYF

V: TRBV10-1
J: TRBJ1-1
D: -
DNA: TGCGCCAGCAGTGGACAGCCGAACACTGAAGCTTTCTTT
CDR3: CASSGQPNTEAFF

V: TRBV18
J: TRBJ2-5
D: -
DNA: TGTGCCAGCTCACCAAGTGGTGAGACCCAGTACTTC
CDR3: CASSPSGETQYF

V: TRBV5-6
J: TRBJ2-3
D: -
DNA: TGTGCCAGCAGCTTGACAGATACGCAGTATTTT
CDR3: CASSLTDTQYF

V: TRBV7-2
J: TRBJ1-5
D: TRBD1
DNA: TGTGCCAGCAGCCTAACAGGGGGCGGGAGAAATTTAAGGCCCCAGCATTTT
CDR3: CASSLTGGGRNLRPQHF

V: TRBV7-9
J: TRBJ1-5
D: -
DNA: TGTGCCAGCAGCTTAGCTTTCGGGCAGGCCCGGGGGACCCAGCATTTT
CDR3: CASSLAFGQARGTQHF

V: TRBV29-1
J: TRBJ1-3
D: TRBD1
DNA: TGCAGCGTTGAGAGGACAGGGGCGAAAGGAAACACCATATATTTT
CDR3: CSVERTGAKGNTIYF

V: TRBV5-5
J: TRBJ2-1
D: -
DNA: TGTGCCAGCAGCTTGAGGCAGCAGTACAATGAGCAGTTCTTC
CDR3: CASSLRQQYNEQFF

V: TRBV7-3
J: TRBJ2-1
D: TRBD1
DNA: TGTGCCAGCAGCTCAAACCGGGACAGGTCCTCCTACAATGAGCAGTTCTTC
CDR3: CASSSNRDRSSYNEQFF

V: TRBV4-1
J: TRBJ1-2
D: TRBD1
DNA: TGCGCCAGCAGCCAAGCTACAGGGGACTATGGCTACACCTTC
CDR3: CASSQATGDYGYTF

V: TRBV5-1
J: TRBJ2-7
D: -
DNA: TGCGCCAGCAGCAGCCCCGGAAACGAGCAGTACTTC
CDR3: CASSSPGNEQYF

V: TRBV5-8
J: TRBJ1-1
D: -
DNA: TGTGCCAGCAGCTTGAAAAGGGCCACTGAAGCTTTCTTT
CDR3: CASSLKRATEAFF

V: TRBV2
J: TRBJ1-2
D: -
DNA: TGTGCCAGCAATGGGAGGGATGGCTACACCTTC
CDR3: CASNGRDGYTF

V: TRBV7-2
J: TRBJ1-3
D: TRBD1
DNA: TGTGCCAGCAGCTTAGTTGGGACAGGGGGTCTCTCTGGAAACACCATATATTTT
CDR3: CASSLVGTGGLSGNTIYF

V: TRBV5-1
J: TRBJ2-7
D: -
DNA: TGCGCCAGCAGCGGTGGGGGACGGACCTACGAGCAGTACTTC
CDR3: CASSGGGRTYEQYF

V: TRBV6-6
J: TRBJ2-7
D: TRBD1
DNA: TGTGCCAGCAGTTACGAGACAGGGAACTACGAGCAGTACTTC
CDR3: CASSYETGNYEQYF

V: TRBV7-9
J: TRBJ2-1
D: -
DNA: TGTGCCAGCAGCTTAGTGGCAGGTAGGAGGAATGAGCAGTTCTTC
CDR3: CASSLVAGRRNEQFF

V: TRBV6-5
J: TRBJ2-7
D: -
DNA: TGTGCCAGCAGTTATCCCAGGGGGGGAGCCTACGAGCAGTACTTC
CDR3: CASSYPRGGAYEQYF

V: TRBV5-8
J: TRBJ1-2
D: -
DNA: TGTGCCAGCAGCTTGGGGGGGCTTCGGGGCTACACCTTC
CDR3: CASSLGGLRGYTF

V: TRBV12-3/TRBV12-4
J: TRBJ1-6
D: -
DNA: TGTGCCAGCCGACTCGCAAATTCACCCCTCCACTTT
CDR3: CASRLANSPLHF

V: TRBV5-4
J: TRBJ2-7
D: -
DNA: TGTGCCAGCAGCTCCTCCCTCTCCTACGAGCAGTACTTC
CDR3: CASSSSLSYEQYF

V: TRBV2
J: TRBJ2-1
D: -
DNA: TGTGCCAGCAGTGTGGGGCGCGGGAGAGGGGGCTACAATGAGCAGTTCTTC
CDR3: CASSVGRGRGGYNEQFF

V: TRBV4-1
J: TRBJ2-7
D: -
DNA: TGCGCCAGCAGCCAAAAGGGAGGCGGGTCTCCCTACGAGCAGTACTTC
CDR3: CASSQKGGGSPYEQYF

V: TRBV5-4
J: TRBJ1-4
D: TRBD1
DNA: TGTGCCAGCAGTGACCGGACAGGCTTTAATGAAAAACTGTTTTTT
CDR3: CASSDRTGFNEKLFF

V: TRBV4-2
J: TRBJ2-3
D: TRBD1
DNA: TGTGCCAGCAGCCAAGATACAGGGGGGCTTCCAACAGATACGCAGTATTTT
CDR3: CASSQDTGGLPTDTQYF

V: TRBV27
J: TRBJ2-7
D: -
DNA: TGTGCCAGTTACTGGGGGCTAGGGATCTACGAGCAGTACTTC
CDR3: CASYWGLGIYEQYF

V: TRBV2
J: TRBJ2-7
D: TRBD1
DNA: TGTGCCAGCAGTGTTGTGGGACAGACCTACGAGCAGTACTTC
CDR3: CASSVVGQTYEQYF

V: TRBV6-5
J: TRBJ1-4
D: -
DNA: TGTGCCAGCGGCGGGGTAGATGAAAAACTGTTTTTT
CDR3: CASGGVDEKLFF

V: TRBV7-3
J: TRBJ1-2
D: -
DNA: TGTGCCAGCAGCTCACCGGGAGAGGAGAATGGCTACACCTTC
CDR3: CASSSPGEENGYTF

V: TRBV19
J: TRBJ1-2
D: TRBD1
DNA: TGTGCCAGTAGTACGACAGGGGAGGCCCTTGGCTACACCTTC
CDR3: CASSTTGEALGYTF

V: TRBV3-1/TRBV3-2
J: TRBJ1-3
D: -
DNA: TGTGCCAGCAGCCAAGTGCGGGGAAACACCATATATTTT
CDR3: CASSQVRGNTIYF

V: TRBV10-3
J: TRBJ2-1
D: -
DNA: TGTGCCATCAGTGAGTCGACGAATGAGCAGTTCTTC
CDR3: CAISESTNEQFF

V: TRBV11-2
J: TRBJ2-3
D: -
DNA: TGTGCCAGCAGCTTAGGTAGGGGCCCTCGCCTCACAGATACGCAGTATTTT
CDR3: CASSLGRGPRLTDTQYF